This record covers a single TCR beta chain. Its antigen is not known. The entry originates in a study of response to subunit inactivated influenza vaccine. Study-wide points: T cells newly recruited by each seasonal influenza vaccination are few, the authors suggested.

MiXCR, run by TCRdb on the RT-PCR reads, gives a single entry per CDR3 protein. The sample lists 530,000 or so distinct CDR3 sequences, roughly 12% occurring once. Deletions cut 5 bases from V and 6 bases from J, with 21 bases between. Germline V gives CDR1 DFQATT, CDR2 SNEGSKA (reference sequence). The CDR3 has 15 residues. This chain connects TRBV20-1 to TRBJ2-3; D perhaps matches TRBD1 (6 bases). The TCR was taken from a man between 50 and 59 years old who received an inactivated influenza vaccine. Sequenced here: PBMCs from blood, sampled on the day of vaccination. CDR3 protein: CSASRGGSRADTQYF. CDR3 DNA sequence: TGCAGTGCTTCCCGAGGGGGTAGCCGGGCGGATACGCAGTATTTT.